Following are 30 T cell receptor beta chains from one sample sequenced in a study of blood T cell repertoires in COVID-19. Data came from immunoSEQ multiplex PCR; TCRdb stores just in-frame clones and leaves some out. The sample lists over 250,000 clones, 85% to 90% seen once, with less than 2.5% in the top ten. Sample: PBMCs or T cells enriched from blood (not recorded which). Receptors originate from a woman younger than 30 who had recovered from COVID-19.

This chain links TRBV6-5 with TRBJ1-2; maybe TRBD1 (6 bases). CDR1 is MNHEY and CDR2 is SVGAGI in the germline V gene. The CDR3 covers 14 residues. The V and J ends lost 0 bases and 3 bases respectively, with 8 bases between them. CDR3 in DNA: TGTGCCAGCAGTTACTCGGACAGAGACTATGGCTACACCTTC. Amino acids: CASSYSDRDYGYTF.

V usage is TRBV12-3 or TRBV12-4 and J usage is TRBJ1-1; D gene ambiguous. The CDR3 has 13 amino acids. Trimming removed 3 bases at V and 1 base at J, with 6 bases between. Here the CDR3 reads CASSFRGNTEAFF. Here the CDR3 DNA reads TGTGCCAGCAGTTTTCGGGGGAACACTGAAGCTTTCTTT.

As DNA, the CDR3 is TGTGCCAGCAGCTCGGCAAAGACAGGGGGAAACACCATATATTTT. This gives the protein CASSSAKTGGNTIYF. This chain links TRBV13 with TRBJ1-3; 7 bases are shared with TRBD1. The germline gives CDR1 PRHDT, CDR2 FYEKMQ (reference sequence). The CDR3 loop spans 15 amino acids. V was clipped by 4 bases and J by 4 bases; unmatched bases: 7.

The chain couples TRBV5-1 to TRBJ2-5; TRBD1 matches at 9 bases. CDR1 SGHRS and CDR2 YFSETQ come from the germline V gene. The CDR3 covers 16 residues. Trimming removed 1 base from V and 4 bases from J; junction bases left unmatched: 8. DNA for the CDR3: TGCGCCAGCAGCTTGCAAACGCCGGGACAGGGAGAGACCCAGTACTTC. It translates to CASSLQTPGQGETQYF.

This sequence joins TRBV5-1 and TRBJ1-6, with D maybe TRBD1 (5 bases). There are 16 residues in the CDR3. Per germline, CDR1 SGHRS and CDR2 YFSETQ. Trimming removed 1 base from V and 7 bases from J, with 15 bases in between. The CDR3 nucleotides are TGCGCCAGCAGCTTGACAGGCGTGGAAACCAATTCACCCCTCCACTTT. Residues: CASSLTGVETNSPLHF.

The chain employs TRBV5-1 and TRBJ1-1, with a tentative D call TRBD1 (6 bases). Trimming shortened V by 5 bases and J by 1 base, and 9 bases separated the two germline ends. CDR1 and CDR2 from the germline V gene are SGHRS and YFSETQ. The CDR3 sequence is 13 residues long. The CDR3 bases are TGCGCCAGCAGGGGACAATCGAACACTGAAGCTTTCTTT. This encodes CASRGQSNTEAFF.

The V gene is TRBV11-2, the J gene TRBJ1-1, with 9 positions matching TRBD1. In germline, CDR1 is SGHAT, CDR2 FQNNGV. The CDR3 runs to 16 residues. V lost 2 bases, J lost 1 base, and 5 bases stayed unmatched. CDR3 loop: CASSLYPGQGNTEAFF. The CDR3 DNA sequence: TGTGCCAGCAGCTTATATCCGGGACAGGGGAACACTGAAGCTTTCTTT.

For the CDR3, the DNA is TGTGCCAGCAGACCCCAGGTTAGTACTGAAGCTTTCTTT. This gives the protein CASRPQVSTEAFF. This rearrangement joins TRBV13 to TRBJ1-1; D is unclear. The germline V gene encodes CDR1 PRHDT and CDR2 FYEKMQ (reference sequence). V was clipped by 6 bases and J by 5 bases, with 13 bases between them. The CDR3 is 13 residues long.

The rearrangement joins TRBV29-1 to TRBJ2-3, with 12 bases matching TRBD2. The CDR3 covers 16 residues. Germline V CDR1 and CDR2: SQVTM, ANQGSEA. With V trimmed by 7 bases and J by 4 bases, 12 bases remained unmatched. For the CDR3, the DNA is TGCAGCGCCCGAGGCGGACTAGCGGGGCCATCAGATACGCAGTATTTT. Protein product: CSARGGLAGPSDTQYF.

The rearrangement uses TRBV5-1 and TRBJ1-4; unclear D gene. V was trimmed by 0 bases and J by 8 bases, leaving 8 bases between them. The CDR3 runs 13 residues. CDR1 and CDR2 (germline): SGHRS, YFSETQ. CDR3 amino acids: CASSLAGLEKLFF. CDR3 nucleotides: TGCGCCAGCAGCTTGGCAGGATTGGAAAAACTGTTTTTT.

The rearrangement links TRBV4-1 to TRBJ2-1, with D possibly TRBD1 on 5 matching bases. The V end was cut by 1 base, the J end by 4 bases, with 11 bases between. Germline CDR1 is MGHRA and CDR2 is YSYEKL. The CDR3 loop spans 15 amino acids. The CDR3 reads CASSQGLPGYNEQFF. CDR3 coding DNA: TGCGCCAGCAGCCAAGGATTACCAGGGTACAATGAGCAGTTCTTC.

The chain joins TRBV7-2 to TRBJ2-7; 9 nucleotides align to TRBD1. This CDR3 region has 13 residues. Trimming removed 11 bases from V and 2 bases from J; junction bases left unmatched: 7. Germline V gives CDR1 SGHTA, CDR2 FQGNSA. The CDR3: CAWTRTGAYEQYF. CDR3 DNA: TGTGCCTGGACCCGGACAGGGGCCTACGAGCAGTACTTC.

The chain is built from TRBV28 and TRBJ1-1; tentative D call: TRBD1 (5 bases). CDR1 and CDR2 from the germline V gene are MDHEN and SYDVKM. Trimming removed 10 bases from V and 4 bases from J, with 19 bases in between. This CDR3 has 14 amino acids. CDR3 amino acids: CATQPPPRVTEAFF. Here the CDR3 DNA reads TGTGCCACCCAACCCCCCCCCAGGGTCACTGAAGCTTTCTTT.

The chain uses TRBV7-6 and TRBJ1-2, with D possibly being TRBD1 (6 bases). Per the germline V gene, CDR1 is SGHVS and CDR2 is FNYEAQ. The CDR3 is 17 amino acids. V was clipped by 3 bases and J by 3 bases, with 20 bases between them. CDR3 region: CASSFQRAGAQHYGYTF. The CDR3 DNA reads TGTGCCAGCAGCTTTCAGAGAGCGGGGGCACAGCACTATGGCTACACCTTC.

The rearrangement uses TRBV10-2 and TRBJ1-2; TRBD1 matches 7 bases. V shed 8 bases, J shed 8 bases, and the junction held 14 bases outside the gene matches. The V gene's germline CDR1 is WSHSY and CDR2 SAAADI. This CDR3 spans 14 amino acids. This CDR3 is CASRSGRGARGYTF. The CDR3 DNA sequence: TGCGCCAGCCGTTCAGGCAGGGGGGCGCGAGGCTACACCTTC.

V gene TRBV15 combines with J gene TRBJ1-3; D is perhaps TRBD1 (5 bases). CDR1 is LNHNV and CDR2 is YYDKDF in the germline V gene (reference sequence). The CDR3 runs to 17 residues. V lost 3 bases, J lost 0 bases, and 15 bases lay in between. For the CDR3, the DNA is TGTGCCACCAGCAGGGTAGGGCAGGGCTTCTCTGGAAACACCATATATTTT. Its protein is CATSRVGQGFSGNTIYF.

This clone has at least ten counts. The chain couples TRBV2 to TRBJ1-2, with no clear D. The CDR3 extends over 13 amino acids. Germline V lookup: CDR1 SNHLY, CDR2 FYNNEI. Trimming removed 7 bases at V and 6 bases at J, with 15 bases between. The CDR3 nucleotides read TGTGCCAGCACCGTTTGGGCTGGGCATGGCTACACCTTC. Encoded protein: CASTVWAGHGYTF.

The V call is TRBV19, the J call TRBJ2-7; weak D call: TRBD1 (5 bases). Trimming took 6 bases from V and 3 from J, leaving 15 bases between them. The CDR3 sequence is 14 residues long. Germline CDR1 and CDR2: LNHDA and SQIVND (reference sequence). The CDR3 protein is CASRPQGTNYEQYF. As DNA, the CDR3 is TGTGCCAGTAGGCCCCAGGGTACCAACTACGAGCAGTACTTC.

The gene calls are TRBV19 and TRBJ1-2; 10 bases agree with TRBD1. The CDR3 loop spans 13 amino acids. The V gene's germline CDR1 is LNHDA and CDR2 SQIVND (reference sequence). V trimming: 3 bases; J trimming: 6 bases; junction bases outside the gene matches: 1. This CDR3 reads CASSIGQGDGYTF. The CDR3 region has the DNA TGTGCCAGTAGTATCGGACAGGGGGATGGCTACACCTTC. The full variable domain, its missing parts supplied by reference TRBV19 and TRBJ1-2, is DGGITQSPKYLFRKEGQNVTLSCEQNLNHDAMYWYRQDPGQGLRLIYYSQIVNDFQKGDIAEGYSVSREKKESFPLTVTSAQKNPTAFYLCASSIGQGDGYTFGSGTRLTVV.

The V and J genes are TRBV2 and TRBJ1-3; D ambiguous. In germline, CDR1 is SNHLY, CDR2 FYNNEI. CDR3 length equals 13 residues. Trimming stripped 9 bases from V and 0 bases from J, with 9 bases between. The CDR3 reads CASSPLSGNTIYF. CDR3 nucleotide sequence: TGTGCCAGTAGTCCCCTCTCTGGAAACACCATATATTTT.

The chain uses TRBV27 and TRBJ2-1; 13 nucleotides match TRBD2. Germline V gene sequence: CDR1 MNHEY, CDR2 SMNVEV (reference sequence). CDR3 length equals 16 residues. V dropped 4 bases and J dropped 5; count of bases not matched to a gene: 5. The CDR3 bases are TGTGCCAGCAGTTCGAGACTAGCGGGGGGCAACAATGAGCAGTTCTTC. Protein sequence: CASSSRLAGGNNEQFF.

Points on this clone: A clone one base away is much larger, so this may be a read error. The rearrangement links TRBV5-4 to TRBJ2-1, with 9 bases matching TRBD1. CDR1 is SGHNT, CDR2 YYREEE, per germline (reference sequence). V was pared by 4 bases and J by 6 bases, with 5 bases of the junction left unmatched. This CDR3 comprises 14 residues. In DNA form, the CDR3 reads TGTGCCAGCAGCACCGGGACAGGGATCAATGAGCAGTTCTTC. Protein sequence: CASSTGTGINEQFF. Variable domain in full (rest from reference TRBV5-4 and TRBJ2-1): ETGVTQSPTHLIKTRGQQVTLRCSSQSGHNTVSWYQQALGQGPQFIFQYYREEENGRGNFPPRFSGLQFPNYSSELNVNALELDDSALYLCASSTGTGINEQFFGPGTRLTVL.

The rearrangement uses TRBV30 and TRBJ1-1; maybe TRBD1 (5 bases). Germline V gene lookup returns CDR1 GTSNPN and CDR2 SVGIG (reference sequence). The CDR3 extends over 12 amino acids. Trimming removed 3 bases at V and 7 bases at J, with 12 bases between. CDR3 sequence (DNA): TGTGCCTGGAGCGGGGGAGGGGATGAAGCTTTCTTT. Protein sequence: CAWSGGGDEAFF.

The V and J genes are TRBV6-1 and TRBJ1-1, with a tentative D call TRBD1 (5 bases). V gave up 4 bases and J gave up 5 bases, with 17 bases separating them. CDR1 is MNHNS and CDR2 is SASEGT in the germline V gene. This CDR3 is 15 amino acids long. CDR3 residues: CASSAPGGMVTEAFF. The CDR3 nucleotides read TGTGCCAGCAGTGCCCCCGGGGGAATGGTAACTGAAGCTTTCTTT.

J is TRBJ1-1 and V is TRBV6-2 or TRBV6-3; 7 nucleotides align to TRBD1. The CDR3 extends over 14 amino acids. J lost 7 bases, V lost 6 bases, and 11 bases had no gene match. Germline V gives CDR1 MNHEY, CDR2 SVGEGT. CDR3 loop: CASSHDTGAYEAFF. The DNA for the CDR3 is TGTGCCAGCAGCCACGATACAGGGGCTTATGAAGCTTTCTTT.

The chain employs TRBV19 and TRBJ1-5; D gene uncertain. Germline CDR1 and CDR2: LNHDA and SQIVND (reference sequence). The ends were cut back, 3 bases at V and 0 bases at J, with 6 bases in the middle. This CDR3 has 14 amino acids. In DNA, the CDR3 is TGTGCCAGTAGTATCCCTTATAGCAATCAGCCCCAGCATTTT. Residues: CASSIPYSNQPQHF.

This clone was recorded once. This chain joins TRBV21-1 and TRBJ2-1; the table's D call of TRBD2 was not tested on the DNA. TRBV21-1 is listed as a pseudogene. This CDR3 has 17 residues. The CDR3 DNA sequence: TGTGCCAGCAGCAAAGAAGGACTAGCGGGGGGGTCGAAGGAGCAGTTCTTC. Translation: CASSKEGLAGGSKEQFF.

V usage is TRBV4-1 and J usage is TRBJ1-1; TRBD1 might be the D (5 bases). Trimming removed 4 bases from V and 5 bases from J, with 14 bases in between. This CDR3 is 14 amino acids long. Germline values: CDR1 MGHRA, CDR2 YSYEKL. This CDR3 reads CASSLGTWGTEAFF. CDR3 DNA: TGCGCCAGCAGCCTTGGGACTTGGGGGACTGAAGCTTTCTTT.

The V call is TRBV7-2, the J call TRBJ1-1; D is perhaps TRBD1 (5 bases). The germline V gene has CDR1 SGHTA and CDR2 FQGNSA. The ends were cut back, 3 bases at V and 6 bases at J, with 20 bases in the middle. The CDR3 runs to 16 residues. The CDR3 loop is CASSFLRGLRAAEAFF. As DNA, the CDR3 is TGTGCCAGCAGCTTTCTAAGGGGACTTAGGGCAGCTGAAGCTTTCTTT.

The chain recombines TRBV6-5 with TRBJ2-7, with 10 bases matching TRBD1. CDR1 and CDR2 from the germline V gene are MNHEY and SVGAGI. The CDR3 runs 14 residues. With 5 bases clipped from V and 5 bases from J, the junction kept 6 bases outside the gene matches. CDR3 residues: CASSRDRGGHEQYF. DNA of the CDR3: TGTGCCAGCAGTCGGGACAGGGGAGGCCACGAGCAGTACTTC.